This T cell receptor beta chain was documented in a study of regulatory T cells in long-lasting Graves disease. About the research overall: With positive TSH receptor antibodies and over 5 years of antithyroid drugs, Graves' disease was considered persistent. Study-level results: Persistent Graves' patients showed a TCR diversity that was lower than that of newly diagnosed ones.

Library construction for TCR beta used iRepertoire HTBI primers and Arm-PCR of CDR3 regions. One entry per CDR3 protein results from TCRdb running MiXCR on the multiplex PCR reads. Of over 350,000 distinct CDR3 sequences in the sample, under 25% were seen once. This clonotype was found many times. The antigen is unknown. Time point denoted: persistent/refractory GD, antithyroid drugs over 5 years with positive TRAb. TCR sequences were obtained from RNA taken from PBMCs. Germline V lookup: CDR1 SGHTA, CDR2 FQGNSA. After removal of 0 bases from V and 4 bases from J, the junction contained 3 bases not matched to a gene. The CDR3 has 16 residues.

This specimen was peripheral blood mononuclear cells (PBMCs), taken when the disease was refractory, from a patient treated with antithyroid drugs. This TCR was recovered from a female donor with Graves disease. The V call is TRBV7-2, the J call TRBJ2-5; 12 bases match TRBD2. CDR3 residues: CASSLAQTSGRETQYF. CDR3 sequence (DNA): TGTGCCAGCAGCTTAGCGCAGACTAGCGGGAGAGAGACCCAGTACTTC.